One T cell receptor (beta chain) is described in this entry. These data belong to a study of T cell changes during pregnancy in multiple sclerosis. The data were produced by immunoSEQ multiplex PCR, yet TCRdb's version contains in-frame clones alone and is incomplete. The repertoire holds tens of thousands of clones, with approximately 90% as singletons. Looked up from germline, CDR1 is MNHEY and CDR2 is SMNVEV (reference sequence). The CDR3 is 13 residues long. The germline V and J ends were trimmed by 4 bases and 4 bases, with 7 bases remaining between them. The origin of this receptor is a female donor in good health, enrolled as a control in a pregnancy study. The V gene is TRBV27, the J gene TRBJ2-2; D gene unclear. The input for sequencing was peripheral blood, taken in the third trimester of pregnancy. CDR3 residues: CASSSEFTGELFF. The CDR3 DNA reads as TGTGCCAGCAGTTCGGAGTTCACCGGGGAGCTGTTTTTT.